A single count supports the clone carrying this T cell receptor (beta chain). This record comes from a study of T cells after posttransplantation cyclophosphamide. The naive gate required viable CD3+CD4+ or CD3+CD8+ cells with CCR7+CD45RA+CD45RO-CD95-CD27+CD28+ phenotype. Data came from immunoSEQ multiplex PCR; TCRdb stores just in-frame clones and leaves some out. The table shows 23,000 or so clones, with roughly 98% occurring only once. CDR3 size: 16 residues. With V trimmed by 4 bases and J by 5 bases, 11 bases remained unmatched. CDR1 is SGHRS, CDR2 YFSETQ, per germline. The origin of this receptor is a middle-aged man in good health, CMV-negative, and a related stem cell transplant donor. The chain combines TRBV5-1 with TRBJ2-3; 9 nucleotides line up with TRBD2. Source material: naive CD8+ T cells sorted from PBMCs. The CDR3 DNA reads TGCGCCAGCAGCCTAATAGCGGGAGCGGGTTTAGATACGCAGTATTTT. Protein: CASSLIAGAGLDTQYF.